One sample yielded the 5 T cell receptor beta chains listed below, sequenced in a study of blood T cell repertoires in COVID-19. Using immunoSEQ multiplex PCR, the repertoire was profiled, and TCRdb retains in-frame clones only, with some absent. The sample records around 99,000 clones, about three quarters being singletons. Sequencing was performed on peripheral blood. These receptors came from a human donor in a cohort sampled during active or convalescent COVID-19.

The chain joins TRBV3-1 (or the pseudogene TRBV3-2) to TRBJ1-1, with TRBD1 as a possible D gene (5 bases). Germline loops: CDR1 LGHDT, CDR2 YNNKEL (reference sequence). This CDR3 region has 15 residues. Trimming took off 1 base at V and 5 bases at J, with 14 bases between the two ends. The DNA for the CDR3 is TGTGCCAGCAGCCAAGCCTGGGGGGTCGGAACTGAAGCTTTCTTT. It yields the protein CASSQAWGVGTEAFF.

The gene calls are TRBV2 and TRBJ2-1; the match to TRBD1 covers 9 bases. The CDR3 has 16 residues. CDR1 is SNHLY and CDR2 is FYNNEI in the germline V gene. With 4 bases clipped from V and 8 bases from J, the junction kept 12 bases outside the gene matches. CDR3 DNA: TGTGCCAGCAGTGGGTTATGGGACAGGGAGGTCTATGAGCAGTTCTTC. It codes for CASSGLWDREVYEQFF.

This clone occurred a few times. The chain carries TRBV28 and TRBJ1-2, with TRBD1 matching over 12 bases. CDR3 size: 17 residues. Germline V gives CDR1 MDHEN, CDR2 SYDVKM. V was clipped by 8 bases and J by 4 bases; unmatched bases: 14. The CDR3 sequence: CASRGGGTGGFVYGYTF. In nucleotides, the CDR3 is TGTGCCAGCCGCGGAGGGGGGACAGGGGGCTTTGTCTATGGCTACACCTTC.

The V gene is TRBV24-1, the J gene TRBJ2-2, with 7 bases identical to TRBD1. V lost 4 bases to trimming and J lost 6 bases; unmatched junction nucleotides: 10. CDR1 and CDR2 (germline): KGHDR, SFDVKD. The CDR3 covers 16 residues. The CDR3 coding sequence is TGTGCCACCAGTGACCCCCGGGACAGAACACCCGGGGAGCTGTTTTTT. Translation: CATSDPRDRTPGELFF.

The rearrangement joins TRBV15 to TRBJ1-6; D unclear. The CDR3 totals 13 residues. Germline lookup yields CDR1 LNHNV and CDR2 YYDKDF (reference sequence). Trimming left V 0 bases short and J 9 bases short, with 6 bases between. CDR3 sequence: CATSRDPGSPLHF. Written as DNA, the CDR3 is TGTGCCACCAGCAGAGATCCGGGTTCACCCCTCCACTTT.